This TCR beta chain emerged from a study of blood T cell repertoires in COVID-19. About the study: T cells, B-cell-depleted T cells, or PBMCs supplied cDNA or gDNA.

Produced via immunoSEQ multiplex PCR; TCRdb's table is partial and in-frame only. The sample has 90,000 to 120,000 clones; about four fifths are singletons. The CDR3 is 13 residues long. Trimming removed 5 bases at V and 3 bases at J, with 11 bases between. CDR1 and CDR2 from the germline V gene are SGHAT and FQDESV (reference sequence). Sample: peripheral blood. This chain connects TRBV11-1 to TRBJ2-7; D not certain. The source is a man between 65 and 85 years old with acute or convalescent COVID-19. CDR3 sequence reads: CASSRSSDYEQYF. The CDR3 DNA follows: TGTGCCAGCAGCCGGAGTTCTGACTACGAGCAGTACTTC.